This T cell receptor beta chain originates from a study of blood T cell repertoires in COVID-19. Study information: COVID-19 samples from acute and convalescent phases originated in the United States, Italy and Spain. Sample material is recorded as cDNA or gDNA derived from T cells, B-cell-depleted T cells, or PBMCs.

The CDR3 loop spans 19 amino acids. Germline CDR1 reads KGHDR; CDR2 reads SFDVKD. V was clipped by 3 bases and J by 6 bases; unmatched bases: 16. In the original processing: Researchers report that nucleated cell counts were estimated from reference gene primer amplification. Profiling relied on immunoSEQ multiplex PCR, and the TCRdb table lists in-frame clones only, not all of them. D and trimming were read from the DNA, whereas the V and J calls and clone size are those reported in that table. The sample carries about 76,000 clones, 90% to 95% recorded once. This clonotype was obtained from a human donor in a cohort sampled during active COVID-19. Sequencing input: peripheral blood. This chain uses TRBV24-1 with TRBJ1-4; 9 nucleotides match TRBD1. The CDR3, as DNA: TGTGCCACCAGTGATCACAGGGGGCATGAACACAGAGGATATGAAAAACTGTTTTTT. Protein sequence: CATSDHRGHEHRGYEKLFF.